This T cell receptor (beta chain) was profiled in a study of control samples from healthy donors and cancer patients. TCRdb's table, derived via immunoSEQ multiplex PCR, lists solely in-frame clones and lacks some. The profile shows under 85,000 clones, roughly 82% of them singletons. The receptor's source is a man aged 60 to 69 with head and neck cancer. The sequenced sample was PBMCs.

The CDR3 is CASSQGQGGTEAFF. CDR3 bases: TGTGCCAGCAGCCAAGGGCAAGGAGGCACTGAAGCTTTCTTT. The chain recombines TRBV3-1 (or the pseudogene TRBV3-2) with TRBJ1-1; D gene uncertain. Trimming removed 1 base at V and 4 bases at J, with 10 bases between. There are 14 residues in the CDR3. Germline V gene lookup returns CDR1 LGHDT and CDR2 YNNKEL (reference sequence).